This T cell receptor (beta chain) was retrieved from a study of cytomegalovirus exposure and HLA in healthy donors. The overall study: Most donors, roughly 82% of around 400 genotyped, fell in the Caucasian-associated ancestry cluster. Whole-study results and caveats: In vitro testing confirmed a few CMV-associated chains as specific for CMV antigens.

Healthy bone marrow donors made up the donor group. As to this clone: The antigen remains undetermined.

The ends were cut back, 5 bases at V and 1 base at J, with 8 bases in the middle. The CDR3 consists of 13 residues. Germline-derived CDR1 and CDR2 are GTSNPN and SVGIG (reference sequence). Researchers ran the PCR with 60 Vbeta and 13 Jbeta primers. Only in-frame clones appear in the TCRdb table, and some are missing; sequencing was by immunoSEQ multiplex PCR. Here the sample table reports some 150,000 clones. This chain connects TRBV30 to TRBJ2-2; D may be TRBD2 (5 bases). This clonotype was obtained from a woman aged 18-29 years in good health and CMV-seronegative. The sample was PBMCs. DNA of the CDR3: TGTGCCTGGGATGAGGGGAACACCGGGGAGCTGTTTTTT. Translation: CAWDEGNTGELFF.